This entry lists 25 T cell receptor beta chains sequenced from one sample in a study of T-cell memory formation after mild COVID-19. Via MiXCR, TCRdb re-called the 5' RACE reads, giving one row per CDR3 protein. Altogether 250,000 to 350,000 distinct CDR3 sequences are present, roughly 19% being singletons, with the ten largest covering 20% to 25%. Sequencing was performed on PBMCs or a T cell subset sorted from them (not recorded which). All receptors derive from a man aged 18 to 29 who had mild COVID-19 (a few samples of this study predate the infection). Cell type and time point are not known.

The chain couples TRBV7-8 to TRBJ2-7, with D hard to call. There are 13 residues in the CDR3. CDR1 and CDR2 (germline): SGHVS, FQNEAQ. V shed 5 bases and J shed 2 bases, with 10 bases lying between them. The CDR3 loop reads CASSQGSAYEQYV. The DNA for the CDR3 is TGTGCCAGCAGCCAAGGGTCGGCCTACGAGCAGTACGTC.

The genes are TRBV9 and TRBJ2-2; D unclear. Deletions cut 4 bases from V and 8 bases from J, with 9 bases between. There are 12 residues in the CDR3. The germline V gene has CDR1 SGDLS and CDR2 YYNGEE. The CDR3, as DNA: TGTGCCAGCAGCTTGTCCTTTGGGGAGCTGTTTTTT. This sequence encodes CASSLSFGELFF.

The chain employs TRBV20-1 and TRBJ2-3; 8 nucleotides agree with TRBD1. This CDR3 comprises 16 residues. V shed 1 base, J shed 4 bases, and the junction held 10 bases outside the gene matches. Germline V CDR1 and CDR2: DFQATT, SNEGSKA (reference sequence). CDR3 in DNA: TGCAGTGCTAGAGCCGCGGCAGGGGGCAGCCCAGATACGCAGTATTTT. Translating gives CSARAAAGGSPDTQYF.

This clonotype was detected once. The chain uses TRBV7-6 and TRBJ2-2; D possibly corresponds to TRBD1 (6 bases). The CDR3 covers 17 residues. Germline V gene sequence: CDR1 SGHVS, CDR2 FNYEAQ. V was cut by 2 bases and J by 0 bases, with 13 bases left in between. The CDR3 nucleotides are TGTGCCAGCAGCTTAAGTATTCAGGGGACGAACACCGGGGAGCTGTTTTTT. It encodes CASSLSIQGTNTGELFF.

The V and J genes are TRBV5-8 and TRBJ2-3; no definite D call. Trimming cost V 7 bases and J 5 bases, with 14 bases left between them. CDR1 and CDR2 (germline): SGHTS, YDEGEE. This CDR3 is built from 13 residues. In DNA, the CDR3 is TGTGCCAGCGGGGTACAGCAAAGAGATACGCAGTATTTT. Protein sequence: CASGVQQRDTQYF.

This chain uses TRBV6-1 with TRBJ2-1; 10 nucleotides match TRBD1. V shed 2 bases and J 7 bases; nucleotides not matched to a gene: 11. The CDR3 is 17 amino acids. The germline CDR1 and CDR2 sequences are MNHNS and SASEGT. CDR3 sequence: CASSEHFKDRGFNEQFF. CDR3 DNA: TGTGCCAGCAGTGAACACTTTAAGGACAGGGGGTTTAATGAGCAGTTCTTC.

The chain recombines TRBV7-8 with TRBJ2-7, with a tentative D call TRBD1 (7 bases). This CDR3 contains 15 residues. Germline CDR1 and CDR2: SGHVS and FQNEAQ. V lost 1 base, J lost 5 bases, and 15 bases lay in between. This chain's CDR3 is CASSLGAGGTNEQYV. The CDR3 DNA sequence: TGTGCCAGCAGCTTAGGGGCAGGGGGGACGAACGAGCAGTACGTC.

This clonotype was seen repeatedly, ten times or more. This rearrangement joins TRBV5-1 to TRBJ2-7; weak D call: TRBD2 (6 bases). The CDR3 has 15 residues. CDR1 is SGHRS and CDR2 is YFSETQ in the germline V gene. V lost 4 bases, J lost 0 bases, and 14 bases lay in between. CDR3 in DNA: TGCGCCAGCAGCACCACCGGACTAAGCTCCTACGAGCAGTACTTC. This sequence encodes CASSTTGLSSYEQYF.

V gene TRBV7-2 combines with J gene TRBJ2-5; D gene ambiguous. This CDR3 comprises 14 residues. Germline V gene lookup returns CDR1 SGHTA and CDR2 FQGNSA. V shed 6 bases and J shed 7 bases, with 18 bases lying between them. The CDR3 spells CASSLEGSSGTQYF. The CDR3 DNA follows: TGTGCCAGCAGTCTCGAAGGTAGTTCAGGGACCCAGTACTTC.

Many counts were recorded for this clonotype. The rearrangement joins TRBV3-1 to TRBJ2-5; 8 bases align to TRBD2. Germline CDR1 reads LGHDT; CDR2 reads YNNKEL (reference sequence). The V and J ends lost 6 bases and 4 bases, in that order; junction bases with no gene match: 7. The CDR3 spans 14 residues. Here the CDR3 reads CASSFAGGGETQYF. The CDR3 DNA follows: TGTGCCAGCAGTTTCGCGGGGGGTGGAGAGACCCAGTACTTC.

The rearrangement joins TRBV12-3 or TRBV12-4 to TRBJ1-5; tentatively, D is TRBD1 (6 bases). The CDR3 extends over 12 amino acids. Trimming stripped 7 bases from V and 11 bases from J, with 15 bases between. This CDR3 reads CASTQGGGSQHF. The CDR3 bases are TGTGCCAGCACCCAAGGGGGGGGGTCCCAGCATTTT.

The V and J genes are TRBV18 and TRBJ2-2; tentative D call: TRBD1 (7 bases). The V gene lost 2 bases and the J gene lost 7 bases, with 14 bases spanning the gap. The CDR3 loop spans 15 amino acids. Germline V gene data show CDR1 as KGHSH and CDR2 as LQKENI. The CDR3 here is CASSPGGGFGGELFF. The CDR3 DNA sequence: TGTGCCAGCTCACCAGGAGGGGGCTTCGGCGGGGAGCTGTTTTTT.

This clonotype was counted a few times. The genes are TRBV29-1 and TRBJ2-2, with a possible D match to TRBD1 (5 bases). In germline, CDR1 is SQVTM, CDR2 ANQGSEA. The CDR3 is made up of 13 amino acids. V was cut by 6 bases and J by 4 bases, with 12 bases left in between. The DNA for the CDR3 is TGCAGCGTAGAGGACATGGGCACCGGGGAGCTGTTTTTT. Residues: CSVEDMGTGELFF.

This chain uses TRBV7-2 with TRBJ1-2; D is undetermined. This CDR3 has 13 amino acids. Germline V gene data show CDR1 as SGHTA and CDR2 as FQGNSA. V gave up 6 bases and J gave up 9 bases, with 17 bases separating them. The CDR3 coding sequence is TGTGCCAGCAGTCAAGGCCGGGAAACAAGCTACACCTTC. Translating it yields CASSQGRETSYTF.

The V gene is TRBV19, the J gene TRBJ2-2; D might be TRBD1 (6 bases). V was clipped by 4 bases and J by 3 bases, with 15 bases between them. The germline CDR1 and CDR2 sequences are LNHDA and SQIVND (reference sequence). The length of the CDR3 is 16 residues. CDR3 sequence reads: CASSRDTLSYTGELFF. The CDR3 region has the DNA TGTGCCAGTAGTAGGGACACCTTGTCCTACACCGGGGAGCTGTTTTTT.

The chain has TRBV14 and TRBJ1-3; 8 nucleotides align to TRBD1. The CDR3 contains 17 residues. Trimming removed 4 bases from V and 2 bases from J; junction bases left unmatched: 10. CDR1 SGHDN and CDR2 FVKESK come from the germline V gene. The CDR3 loop reads CASSRHSRGLTGNTIYF. CDR3 nucleotide sequence: TGTGCCAGCAGCCGACATTCCAGGGGGCTTACTGGAAACACCATATATTTT.

The rearrangement links TRBV11-3 to TRBJ2-1; D tentatively reads TRBD1 or TRBD2 (6 bases each). CDR1 and CDR2 (germline): SGHNT, YENEEA. V was shortened by 6 bases and J by 5 bases, with 11 bases between the two germline ends. CDR3 length: 13 residues. The CDR3 protein is CASRRGPHNEQFF. The CDR3 region has the DNA TGTGCCAGCAGACGGGGGCCACACAATGAGCAGTTCTTC.

J is TRBJ1-2 and V is TRBV7-9; maybe TRBD1 (5 bases). The CDR3 runs 12 residues. V was cut by 11 bases and J by 4 bases, with 14 bases left in between. CDR1 is SEHNR, CDR2 FQNEAQ, per germline (reference sequence). CDR3 DNA sequence: TGTGCCTGCACACCCGGGACCTATGGCTACACCTTC. Translating gives CACTPGTYGYTF.

The rearrangement joins TRBV7-2 to TRBJ1-3, with D unclear. Germline V lookup: CDR1 SGHTA, CDR2 FQGNSA. The CDR3 extends over 14 amino acids. Trimming shortened V by 1 base and J by 0 bases, and 4 bases separated the two germline ends. The CDR3 coding sequence is TGTGCCAGCAGCTTAGAGGCCTCTGGAAACACCATATATTTT. This codes for CASSLEASGNTIYF.

CDR3 in DNA: TGTGCCAGCAGACCGGGGGGGAACACCGGGGAGCTGTTTTTT. Translated, it gives CASRPGGNTGELFF. This chain joins TRBV7-3 and TRBJ2-2; TRBD2 matches 7 bases. J was trimmed by 1 base and V by 6 bases; bases with no gene match: 2. Per the germline V gene, CDR1 is SGHTA and CDR2 is FQGTGA. The CDR3 consists of 14 residues.

The rearrangement joins TRBV7-9 to TRBJ2-3, with D possibly called TRBD1 or TRBD2 (5 bases each). V lost 5 bases and J 5 bases, leaving 20 bases between the germline ends. The CDR3 is made up of 16 amino acids. CDR1 and CDR2 from the germline V gene are SEHNR and FQNEAQ (reference sequence). This chain's CDR3 is CASSAGLTGLVDTQYF. DNA for the CDR3: TGTGCCAGCAGCGCGGGTCTAACGGGGCTGGTAGATACGCAGTATTTT.

This clonotype showed up just a few times. The genes are TRBV6-5 and TRBJ2-3; D is unresolved. V dropped 6 bases and J dropped 2 bases, with 12 bases sitting between them. There are 14 residues in the CDR3. Germline lookup yields CDR1 MNHEY and CDR2 SVGAGI. The CDR3: CASSQRRDTDTQYF. CDR3 coding DNA: TGTGCCAGCAGCCAGCGAAGAGACACAGATACGCAGTATTTT.

In this sample, this clonotype turned up many times. V is TRBV29-1 and J is TRBJ2-1, with 7 bases that match TRBD2. The V and J ends lost 3 bases and 6 bases, in that order; junction bases with no gene match: 5. Germline assignment: CDR1 SQVTM and CDR2 ANQGSEA. CDR3 length equals 13 residues. CDR3 amino acids: CSVDLAGGNEQFF. The CDR3 DNA sequence: TGCAGCGTTGATTTAGCGGGCGGCAATGAGCAGTTCTTC.

This clonotype was counted at least ten times. The rearrangement joins TRBV18 to TRBJ2-1; 7 bases are a match to TRBD2. V shed 3 bases and J 11 bases; nucleotides not matched to a gene: 4. The CDR3 runs to 12 residues. Germline CDR1 and CDR2: KGHSH and LQKENI. The DNA for the CDR3 is TGTGCCAGCTCACCGCAGGGAGGGCAGCAGTTCTTC. Its translation: CASSPQGGQQFF.

The chain combines TRBV20-1 with TRBJ1-6; TRBD1 might be the D (5 bases). V was cut by 6 bases and J by 8 bases, with 20 bases left in between. The CDR3 extends over 15 amino acids. The germline gives CDR1 DFQATT, CDR2 SNEGSKA (reference sequence). CDR3 sequence: CSAHSGTRAHSPLHF. In DNA form, the CDR3 reads TGCAGTGCCCACAGTGGAACCAGGGCCCATTCACCCCTCCACTTT.